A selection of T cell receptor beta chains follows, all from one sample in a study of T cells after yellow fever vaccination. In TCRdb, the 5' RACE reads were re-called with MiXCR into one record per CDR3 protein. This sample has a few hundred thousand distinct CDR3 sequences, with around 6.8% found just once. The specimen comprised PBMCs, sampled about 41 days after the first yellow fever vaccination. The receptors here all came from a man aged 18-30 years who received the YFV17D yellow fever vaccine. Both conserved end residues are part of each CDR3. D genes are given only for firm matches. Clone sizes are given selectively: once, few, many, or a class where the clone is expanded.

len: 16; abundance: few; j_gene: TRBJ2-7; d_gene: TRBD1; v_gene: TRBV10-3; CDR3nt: TGTGCCATCGATCTACCCTGGGGGACAGGGAAATACGAGCAGTACTTC; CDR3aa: CAIDLPWGTGKYEQYF
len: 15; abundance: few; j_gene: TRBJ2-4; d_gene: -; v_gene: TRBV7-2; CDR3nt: TGTGCCAGCAGCTTAGGAACAGGGCCCCAAAACATTCAGTACTTC; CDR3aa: CASSLGTGPQNIQYF
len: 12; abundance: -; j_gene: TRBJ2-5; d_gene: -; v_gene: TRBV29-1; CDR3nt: TGCAGCGTCGACTACAGGCAAGAGACCCAGTACTTC; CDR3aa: CSVDYRQETQYF
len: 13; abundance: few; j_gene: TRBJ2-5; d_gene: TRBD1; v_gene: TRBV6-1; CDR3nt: TGTGCCAGCAACGAGGGGGCCTTGGAGACCCAGTACTTC; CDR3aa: CASNEGALETQYF
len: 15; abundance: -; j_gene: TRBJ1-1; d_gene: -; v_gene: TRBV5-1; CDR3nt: TGCGCCAGCAGCCCCCGGAACCCACCCACGGAAGAAGCTTTCTTT; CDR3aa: CASSPRNPPTEEAFF
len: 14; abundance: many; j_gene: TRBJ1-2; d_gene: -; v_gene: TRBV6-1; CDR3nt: TGTGCCAGCAGCACCGCCGGAGGAGCCTATGGCTACACCTTC; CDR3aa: CASSTAGGAYGYTF
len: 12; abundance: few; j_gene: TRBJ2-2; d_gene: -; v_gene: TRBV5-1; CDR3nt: TGCGCCAGCAGCTTTAGCGCCGGGGAGCTGTTTTTT; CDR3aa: CASSFSAGELFF
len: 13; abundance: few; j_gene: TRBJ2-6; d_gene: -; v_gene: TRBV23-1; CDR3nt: TGCGCCACCCCGGACTCTGGGGCCAACGTCCTGACTTTC; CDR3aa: CATPDSGANVLTF
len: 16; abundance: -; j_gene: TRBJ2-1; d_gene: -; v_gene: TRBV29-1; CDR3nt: TGCAGCGTTGAAGGTGAATTGGCGAGCTCCTACAATGAGCAGTTCTTC; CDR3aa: CSVEGELASSYNEQFF
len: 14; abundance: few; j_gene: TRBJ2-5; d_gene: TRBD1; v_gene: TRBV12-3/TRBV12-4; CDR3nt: TGTGCCAGCAGTTTACCCCGGACAGGAGAGACCCAGTACTTC; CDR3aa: CASSLPRTGETQYF
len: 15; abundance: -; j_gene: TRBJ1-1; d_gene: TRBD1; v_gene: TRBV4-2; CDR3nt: TGTGCCAGCAGCCAGTTGGGACAGGAGAACACTGAAGCTTTCTTT; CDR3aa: CASSQLGQENTEAFF
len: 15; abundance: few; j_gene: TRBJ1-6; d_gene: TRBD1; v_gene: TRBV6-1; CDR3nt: TGTGCCAGCAGTGAAAGACAGGGTCATAATTCACCCCTCCACTTT; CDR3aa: CASSERQGHNSPLHF
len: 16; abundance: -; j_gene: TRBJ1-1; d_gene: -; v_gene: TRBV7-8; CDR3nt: TGTGCCAGCAGCTTAGTAGTCGGTAGGGGTGGGACTGAAGCTTTCTTT; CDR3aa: CASSLVVGRGGTEAFF
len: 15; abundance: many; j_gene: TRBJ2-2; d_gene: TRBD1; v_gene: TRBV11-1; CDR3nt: TGTGCCAGCAGCCCTCGGACAGGGAGGACCGGGGAGCTGTTTTTT; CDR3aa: CASSPRTGRTGELFF
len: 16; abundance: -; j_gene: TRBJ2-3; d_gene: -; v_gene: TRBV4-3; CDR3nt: TGCGCCAGCAGCCAAGAAGGGCGGGGGCTAGGGGATACGCAGTATTTT; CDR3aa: CASSQEGRGLGDTQYF
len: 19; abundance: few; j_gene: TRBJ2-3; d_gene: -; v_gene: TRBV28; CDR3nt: TGTGCCAGCAGTCCCCTCCTTGGCAGGGGCCCCTTTCGCACAGATACGCAGTATTTT; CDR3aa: CASSPLLGRGPFRTDTQYF
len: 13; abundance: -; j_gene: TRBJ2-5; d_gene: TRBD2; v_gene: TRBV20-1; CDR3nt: TGCAGTGGTTTAGCGGGGGACCAAGAGACCCAGTACTTC; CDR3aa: CSGLAGDQETQYF
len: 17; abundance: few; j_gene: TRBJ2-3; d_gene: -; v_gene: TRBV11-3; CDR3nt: TGTGCCAGCAGCCCACCTCCGGGATCCTCTCCCACAGATACGCAGTATTTT; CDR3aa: CASSPPPGSSPTDTQYF
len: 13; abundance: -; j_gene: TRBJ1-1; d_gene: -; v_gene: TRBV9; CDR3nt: TGTGCCAGCAGCGTAGAAGGGAGAACTGAAGCTTTCTTT; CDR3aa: CASSVEGRTEAFF
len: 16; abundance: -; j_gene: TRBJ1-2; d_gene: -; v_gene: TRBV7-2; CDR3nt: TGTGCCAGCAACTTAGAGGCCTTCAGGGCCGTCTATGGCTACACCTTC; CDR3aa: CASNLEAFRAVYGYTF
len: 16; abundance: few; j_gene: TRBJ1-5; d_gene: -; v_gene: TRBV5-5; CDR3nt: TGTGCCAGCAGCTTGGATGGGCAGGGGATGAAGAAGCCCCAGCATTTT; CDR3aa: CASSLDGQGMKKPQHF
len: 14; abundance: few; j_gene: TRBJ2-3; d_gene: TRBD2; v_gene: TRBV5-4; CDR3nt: TGTGCCAGCAGCTTGCGCGGGGGAATGGATACGCAGTATTTT; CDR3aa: CASSLRGGMDTQYF
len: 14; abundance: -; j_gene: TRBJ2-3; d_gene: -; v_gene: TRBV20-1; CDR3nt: TGCAGTGCTAGGAGGGGGTTTGGCGGAGTGGAACACGATTTT; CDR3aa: CSARRGFGGVEHDF
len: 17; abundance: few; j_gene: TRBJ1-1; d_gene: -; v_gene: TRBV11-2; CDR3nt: TGTGCCAGCAGGCGTTCGTACGGGATCCCCTCCAACACTGAAGCTTTCTTT; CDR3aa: CASRRSYGIPSNTEAFF
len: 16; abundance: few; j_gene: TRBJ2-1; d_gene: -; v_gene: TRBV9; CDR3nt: TGTGCCAGCAGCGTAGTGGCAGGGAGAGGCTACAATGAGCAGTTCTTC; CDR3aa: CASSVVAGRGYNEQFF
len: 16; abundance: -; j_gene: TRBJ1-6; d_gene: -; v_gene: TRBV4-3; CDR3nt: TGCGCCAGCAGAGAGACCGTTTGGGCCCATAATTCACCCCTCCACTTT; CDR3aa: CASRETVWAHNSPLHF
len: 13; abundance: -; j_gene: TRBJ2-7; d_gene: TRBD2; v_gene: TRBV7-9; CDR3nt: TGTGCCAGCAGCTTAGGACAGGGACTAGCGGCTTACTTC; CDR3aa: CASSLGQGLAAYF
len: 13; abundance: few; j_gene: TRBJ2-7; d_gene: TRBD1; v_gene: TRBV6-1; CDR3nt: TGTGCCAGCAGGATCCGGGACAGCTACGAGCAGTACTTC; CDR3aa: CASRIRDSYEQYF
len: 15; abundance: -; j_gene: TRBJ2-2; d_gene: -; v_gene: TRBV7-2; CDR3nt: TGTGCCAGCAGCTTCCTGACAGCTAACACCGGGGAGCTGTTTTTT; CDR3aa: CASSFLTANTGELFF
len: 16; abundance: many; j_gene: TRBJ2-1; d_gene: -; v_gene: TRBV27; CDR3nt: TGTGCCAGCAGTTTAGAGCTGTGGAGCTCCTACAATGAGCAGTTCTTC; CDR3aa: CASSLELWSSYNEQFF
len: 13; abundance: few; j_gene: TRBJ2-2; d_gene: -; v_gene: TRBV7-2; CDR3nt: TGTGCCAGTCTCGCCATGGGCACCGGGGAGCTGTTTTTT; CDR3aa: CASLAMGTGELFF
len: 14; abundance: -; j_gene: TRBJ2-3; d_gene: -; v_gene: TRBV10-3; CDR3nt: TGTGCCATCAGTAAACAGGGTAGCACAGATACGCAGTATTTT; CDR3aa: CAISKQGSTDTQYF
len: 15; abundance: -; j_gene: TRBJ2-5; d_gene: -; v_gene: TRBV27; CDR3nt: TGTGCCAGCAGTCTTGACCCTCTTTCTCAAGAGACCCAGTACTTC; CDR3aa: CASSLDPLSQETQYF
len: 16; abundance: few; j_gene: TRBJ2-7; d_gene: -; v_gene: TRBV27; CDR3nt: TGTGCCAGCAGTTTTATAGGGGCACCAAGCTCCTACGAGCAGTACTTC; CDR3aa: CASSFIGAPSSYEQYF
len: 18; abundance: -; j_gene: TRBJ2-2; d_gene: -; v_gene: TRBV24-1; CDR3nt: TGTGCCACCAGTGGACCATTAAACTGGCCCGCGAACACCGGGGAGCTGTTTTTT; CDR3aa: CATSGPLNWPANTGELFF
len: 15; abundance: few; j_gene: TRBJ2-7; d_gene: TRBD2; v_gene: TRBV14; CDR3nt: TGTGCCAGCAGCCACGGACCCCCCGGGGGGTTCGAGCAGTACTTC; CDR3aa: CASSHGPPGGFEQYF
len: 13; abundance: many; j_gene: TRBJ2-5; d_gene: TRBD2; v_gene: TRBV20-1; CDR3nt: TGCAGTGCTCCGCGGGGGGGCCTAAAGACCCAGTACTTC; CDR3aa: CSAPRGGLKTQYF
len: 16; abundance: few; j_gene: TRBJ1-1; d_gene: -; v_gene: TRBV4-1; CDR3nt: TGCGCCAGCAGCCAAGGGGTATCTGTTATGAACACTGAAGCTTTCTTT; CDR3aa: CASSQGVSVMNTEAFF
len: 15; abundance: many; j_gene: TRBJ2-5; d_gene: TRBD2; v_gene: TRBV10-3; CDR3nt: TGTGCCATCAGTGAGGCTAGCGGGGGAGAGGAGACCCAGTACTTC; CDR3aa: CAISEASGGEETQYF
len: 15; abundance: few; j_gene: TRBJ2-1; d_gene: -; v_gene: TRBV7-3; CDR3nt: TGTGCCAGCAGCTTAACTGCGGGGCAGGGCAATGAGCAGTTCTTC; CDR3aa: CASSLTAGQGNEQFF
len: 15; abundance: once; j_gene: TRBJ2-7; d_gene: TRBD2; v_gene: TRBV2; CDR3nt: TGTGACAGCAGCGCCGGGACTAGCGGGGGGGACGAGCAGTACTTC; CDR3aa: CDSSAGTSGGDEQYF
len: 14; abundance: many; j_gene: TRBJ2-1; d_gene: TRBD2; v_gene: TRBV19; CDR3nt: TGTGCCTCCACCGGAGGCGGGGGTTACAATGAGCAGTTCTTC; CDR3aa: CASTGGGGYNEQFF
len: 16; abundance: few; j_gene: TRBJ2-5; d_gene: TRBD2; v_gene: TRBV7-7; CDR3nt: TGTGCTAGCAGCTTAGGATCCGGGGGGGGCTCAGAGACCCAGTACTTC; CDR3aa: CASSLGSGGGSETQYF
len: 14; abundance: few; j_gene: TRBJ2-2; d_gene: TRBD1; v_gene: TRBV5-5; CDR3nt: TGTGCCAGCAGAAGGACAGGTTCCCCCGGGGAGCTGTTTTTT; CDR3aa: CASRRTGSPGELFF
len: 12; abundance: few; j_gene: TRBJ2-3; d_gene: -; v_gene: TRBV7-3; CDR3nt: TGTGCCAGCAGCCCTACTTCAGATACGCAGTATTTT; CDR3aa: CASSPTSDTQYF